These T cell receptor beta chains were read from a single sample in a study of Ad26.COV2.S vaccination and SARS-CoV-2 variants. Profiling relied on immunoSEQ multiplex PCR, and the TCRdb table lists in-frame clones only, not all of them. The table shows hundreds of thousands of clones, with 90% occurring only once. Sequencing used peripheral blood, obtained in a trial of Ad26.COV2.S vaccine versus placebo. The source is a person aged 18 to 65 who received the Ad26.COV2.S COVID-19 vaccine or a placebo. Both conserved end residues are trimmed from each CDR3. A D gene is named only where the DNA matches it firmly.

j_gene | v_gene | d_gene | CDR3aa
TRBJ2-1 | TRBV3-1/TRBV3-2 | - | ASSLRRGHEQF
TRBJ2-2 | TRBV29-1 | TRBD1 | SVQGQGLPGELF
TRBJ2-3 | TRBV27 | TRBD2 | ASSLTGTSVLQGDTQY
TRBJ1-2 | TRBV7-9 | - | ASTHLRPNDGYT
TRBJ2-1 | TRBV7-9 | - | ASSLDREQF
TRBJ1-1 | TRBV9 | - | ASSVVGTGNTEAF
TRBJ2-7 | TRBV27 | TRBD1 | ASSITGTGGVYEQY
TRBJ2-6 | TRBV5-6 | TRBD2 | ASSLVASGKSSGANVLT
TRBJ1-6 | TRBV7-9 | TRBD1 | ASRSTGVSPLH
TRBJ2-2 | TRBV19 | TRBD2 | ASSRTSGGRDGGELF
TRBJ1-6 | TRBV5-1 | TRBD1 | ASSDQGGSPLH
TRBJ2-5 | TRBV7-6 | - | ASTLNSYQETQY
TRBJ2-1 | TRBV7-9 | - | ASSLGEIIYNEQF
TRBJ2-5 | TRBV7-2 | - | ASSLMPAGGRTQY
TRBJ2-3 | TRBV7-2 | - | ASSQKGGHQGTDTQY
TRBJ2-7 | TRBV10-3 | - | AISEGSYSYEQY
TRBJ2-5 | TRBV30 | - | AWSTSRETQY
TRBJ2-2 | TRBV4-3 | - | ASSPTEGEGNTGELF
TRBJ2-5 | TRBV14 | - | ASSQLGVREETQY
TRBJ2-7 | TRBV18 | TRBD2 | ASSRGGSGEQY
TRBJ1-1 | TRBV5-1 | - | ASTDGNTEAF
TRBJ2-7 | TRBV9 | TRBD2 | ASSVEAGEGYEQY
TRBJ2-2 | TRBV29-1 | - | SVDYGHTGELF
TRBJ2-7 | TRBV28 | - | ASSLKAGLGVYEQY
TRBJ2-3 | TRBV29-1 | - | SGRSTAVGTDTQY
TRBJ2-2 | TRBV7-9 | TRBD2 | ASSRTSGGTGELF
TRBJ2-1 | TRBV3-1/TRBV3-2 | - | ASSVLGGLSNEQF
TRBJ1-4 | TRBV6-5 | - | ASSYSWGLAEKLF
TRBJ1-4 | TRBV25-1 | - | ASSPSQGTNEKLF
TRBJ2-3 | TRBV5-6 | - | ASSRTERSTDTQY
TRBJ2-2 | TRBV6-4 | - | ASSDDWTGELF
TRBJ2-1 | TRBV4-2 | - | ASSQGAVDEQF
TRBJ2-2 | TRBV5-1 | TRBD2 | ASSPEGTSGRAKELF
TRBJ1-1 | TRBV6-5 | - | ASSYSEGGTEAF
TRBJ2-5 | TRBV5-4 | - | ASSTGGGGREETQY
TRBJ1-1 | TRBV6-5 | TRBD1 | ASRTGGKGSEAF
TRBJ2-1 | TRBV5-1 | TRBD2 | ASSLTSVSYNEQF
TRBJ2-7 | TRBV10-3 | - | AISSPGREQY
TRBJ1-1 | TRBV4-3 | - | ASSLDLGGGTEAF
TRBJ2-1 | TRBV29-1 | TRBD1 | SVEVTGQFDEQF
TRBJ1-1 | TRBV5-1 | TRBD1 | ASSFPGQGTEAF
TRBJ2-1 | TRBV24-1 | TRBD2 | ATSLAGTSGNEQF
TRBJ1-2 | TRBV5-5 | - | ASSLTDGNYGYT
TRBJ1-5 | TRBV19 | - | ASNGENNQPQH
TRBJ1-1 | TRBV5-8 | TRBD1 | ASSKRTGGNTEAF
TRBJ1-1 | TRBV29-1 | - | SVEDGVQRTTEAF
TRBJ1-2 | TRBV7-6 | - | ASSPSVGRSYGYT
TRBJ2-2 | TRBV7-6 | TRBD1 | ASSLGGGFTGELF